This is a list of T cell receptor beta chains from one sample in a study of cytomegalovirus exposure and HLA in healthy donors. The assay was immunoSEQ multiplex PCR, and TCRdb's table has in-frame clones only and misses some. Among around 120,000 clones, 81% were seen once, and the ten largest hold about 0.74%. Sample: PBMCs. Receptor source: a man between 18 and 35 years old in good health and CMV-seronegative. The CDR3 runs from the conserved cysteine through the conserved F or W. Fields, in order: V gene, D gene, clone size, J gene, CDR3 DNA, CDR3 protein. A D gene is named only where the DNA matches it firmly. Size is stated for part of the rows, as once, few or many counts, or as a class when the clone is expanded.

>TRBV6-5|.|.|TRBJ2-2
TGTGCCAGCCACTCGGGGGGCTACACCGGGGAGCTGTTTTTT
CASHSGGYTGELFF
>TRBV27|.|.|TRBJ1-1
TGTGCCAGCAGTTTACCGGGTGACACTGAAGCTTTCTTT
CASSLPGDTEAFF
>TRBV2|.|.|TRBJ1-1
TGTGCCAGCCGGGGGGCTGAAGCTTTCTTT
CASRGAEAFF
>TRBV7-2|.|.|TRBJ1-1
TGTGCCAGCAGCCACTGGACAGAGAACACTGAAGCTTTCTTT
CASSHWTENTEAFF
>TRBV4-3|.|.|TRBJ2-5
TGCGCCAGCAGCCAATCAATGGGACTCGAGTACCAAGAGACCCAGTACTTC
CASSQSMGLEYQETQYF
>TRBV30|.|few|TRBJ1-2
TGTGCCTGGAATAACCCCCAGATAGACACGATTTATGGCTACACCTTC
CAWNNPQIDTIYGYTF
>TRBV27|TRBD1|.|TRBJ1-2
TGTGCCAGCAGTTTAACCCCGACAGGGACCTATGGCTACACCTTC
CASSLTPTGTYGYTF
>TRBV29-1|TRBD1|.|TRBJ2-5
TGCAGCGTTGAAGGGGACAGTGGTTGGGAGACCCAGTACTTC
CSVEGDSGWETQYF
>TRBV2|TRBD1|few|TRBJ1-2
TGTGCCAGATCACCCGGGACAGGGGAGGACTATGGCTACACCTTC
CARSPGTGEDYGYTF
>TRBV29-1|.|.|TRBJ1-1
TGCAGCGTTGAAGATTACATGAACACTGAAGCTTTCTTT
CSVEDYMNTEAFF
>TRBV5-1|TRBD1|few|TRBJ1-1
TGCGCCAGCAGCGCGATACAGGGGTCGGTGAACACTGAAGCTTTCTTT
CASSAIQGSVNTEAFF
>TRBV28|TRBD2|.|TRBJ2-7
TGTGCCAGCAGTTTTCTGGCGGGGGGTCGCTACGAGCAGTACTTC
CASSFLAGGRYEQYF
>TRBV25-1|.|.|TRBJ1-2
TGTGCCAGCAGTGAACTCGTCTACACCTTC
CASSELVYTF
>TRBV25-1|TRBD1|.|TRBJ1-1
TGTGCCAGCACCAAAGGGGACAGGGGCGCAACTTTCTTT
CASTKGDRGATFF
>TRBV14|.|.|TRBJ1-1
TGTGCCAGCAGCCAAGCCCTCAGGGGATGGACTGAAGCTTTCTTC
CASSQALRGWTEAFF
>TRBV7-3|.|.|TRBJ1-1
TGTGCCAGCAGGAGAAACACTGAAGCTTTCTTT
CASRRNTEAFF
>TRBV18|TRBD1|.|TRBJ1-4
TGTGCCAGCAGGCCTGCCTCTGGGACAGGGGGTGAAAAACTGTTTTTT
CASRPASGTGGEKLFF
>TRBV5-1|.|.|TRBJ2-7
TGCGCCAGCAGCTTGGAAACAGTTACCTACGAGCAGTACTTC
CASSLETVTYEQYF
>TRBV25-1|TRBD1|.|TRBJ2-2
TGTGCCAGCAGTGTTACAGGGGGAGTGAAGACCGGGGAGCTGTTTTTT
CASSVTGGVKTGELFF
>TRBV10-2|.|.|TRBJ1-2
TGCGCCAGCAACCCACAGGGTGGCTCTAATGGCTACACCTTC
CASNPQGGSNGYTF